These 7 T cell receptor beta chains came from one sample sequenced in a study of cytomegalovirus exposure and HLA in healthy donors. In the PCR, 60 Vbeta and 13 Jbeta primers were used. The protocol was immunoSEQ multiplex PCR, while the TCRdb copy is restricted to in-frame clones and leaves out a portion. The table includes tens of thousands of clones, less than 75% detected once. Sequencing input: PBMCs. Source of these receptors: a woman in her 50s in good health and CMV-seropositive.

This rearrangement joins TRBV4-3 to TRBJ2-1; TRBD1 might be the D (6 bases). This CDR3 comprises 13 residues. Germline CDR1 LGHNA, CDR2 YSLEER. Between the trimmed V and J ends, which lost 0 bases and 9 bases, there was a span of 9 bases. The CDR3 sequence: CASSQEQGLEQFF. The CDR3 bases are TGCGCCAGCAGCCAAGAGCAGGGGCTTGAGCAGTTCTTC.

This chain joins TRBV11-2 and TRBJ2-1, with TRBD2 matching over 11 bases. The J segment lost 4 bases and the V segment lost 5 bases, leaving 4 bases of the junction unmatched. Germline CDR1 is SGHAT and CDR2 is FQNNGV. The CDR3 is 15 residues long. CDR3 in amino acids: CASSTGLAGYNEQFF. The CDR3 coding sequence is TGTGCCAGCAGCACAGGACTAGCGGGTTACAATGAGCAGTTCTTC.

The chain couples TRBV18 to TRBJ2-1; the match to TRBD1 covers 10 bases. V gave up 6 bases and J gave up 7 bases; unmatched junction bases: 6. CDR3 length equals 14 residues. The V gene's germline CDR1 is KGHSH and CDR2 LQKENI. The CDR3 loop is CASSPGQGFNEQFF. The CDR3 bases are TGTGCCAGCTCCCCGGGACAGGGGTTTAATGAGCAGTTCTTC.

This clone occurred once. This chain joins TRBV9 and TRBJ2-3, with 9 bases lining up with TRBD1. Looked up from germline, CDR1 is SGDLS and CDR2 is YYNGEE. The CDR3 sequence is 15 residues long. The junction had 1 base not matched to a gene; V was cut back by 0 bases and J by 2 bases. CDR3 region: CASSVGDRVTDTQYF. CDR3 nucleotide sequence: TGTGCCAGCAGCGTAGGGGACAGGGTCACAGATACGCAGTATTTT.

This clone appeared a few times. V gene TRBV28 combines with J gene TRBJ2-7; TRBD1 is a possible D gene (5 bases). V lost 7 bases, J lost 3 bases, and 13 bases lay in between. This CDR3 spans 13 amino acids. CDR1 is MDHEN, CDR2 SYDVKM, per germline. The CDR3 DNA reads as TGTGCCAGCACCCCCTCAGGGAACTACGAGCAGTACTTC. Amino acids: CASTPSGNYEQYF.

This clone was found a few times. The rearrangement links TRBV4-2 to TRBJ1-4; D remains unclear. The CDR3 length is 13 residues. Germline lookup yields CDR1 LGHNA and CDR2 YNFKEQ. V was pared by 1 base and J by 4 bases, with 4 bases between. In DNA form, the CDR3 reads TGTGCCAGCAGCCAAGGAGGTAATGAAAAACTGTTTTTT. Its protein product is CASSQGGNEKLFF.

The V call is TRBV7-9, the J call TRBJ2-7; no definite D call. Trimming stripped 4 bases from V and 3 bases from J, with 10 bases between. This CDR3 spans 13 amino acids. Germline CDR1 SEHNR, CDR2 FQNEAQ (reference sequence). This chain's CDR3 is CASSSKENYEQYF. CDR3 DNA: TGTGCCAGCAGCTCGAAGGAGAACTACGAGCAGTACTTC.